These T cell receptor beta chains were read from a single sample in a study of graft-versus-host responses after intestinal transplantation. These receptors have no identified antigens. The assay was immunoSEQ multiplex PCR, and TCRdb's table has in-frame clones only and misses some. The sample has about 90,000 clones; approximately 92% are singletons. Here the sequenced sample was unstimulated CD4+ T cells sorted from spleen or lymph node cells, taken before intestinal transplant. These receptors were collected from a human donor who received an intestinal transplant. The CDR3 runs from the conserved cysteine through the conserved F or W. A D gene is named only where the DNA matches it firmly. Rows may omit the clone size; those that give it use once, few, many or a size class.

TRBJ1-5	NA	NA	TRBV6-1	CASSAGFRSNQPQHF	TGTGCCAGCAGCGCAGGTTTCCGGAGCAATCAGCCCCAGCATTTT
TRBJ1-1	TRBD1	NA	TRBV5-6	CASRPNRGLNRATEAFF	TGTGCCAGCAGACCAAACAGGGGGCTAAACCGAGCCACTGAAGCTTTCTTT
TRBJ2-5	TRBD1	NA	TRBV5-5	CASSSGTGEETQYF	TGTGCCAGCAGCTCCGGGACAGGGGAAGAGACCCAGTACTTC
TRBJ2-4	TRBD1	NA	TRBV18	CASSPRTGYLDIQYF	TGTGCCAGCTCACCCCGGACAGGGTATTTGGACATTCAGTACTTC
TRBJ1-1	NA	NA	TRBV7-9	CASSPTPTGTNTEAFF	TGTGCCAGCAGCCCAACTCCGACAGGAACGAACACTGAAGCTTTCTTT
TRBJ2-7	NA	NA	TRBV27	CASSFQRGVPYEQYF	TGTGCCAGCAGTTTCCAACGCGGAGTCCCCTACGAGCAGTACTTC
TRBJ1-1	NA	NA	TRBV5-6	CASSWGRLNTEAFF	TGTGCCAGCAGTTGGGGACGGTTGAACACTGAAGCTTTCTTT
TRBJ1-5	NA	NA	TRBV6-1	CASSRRTERGQPQHF	TGTGCCAGCAGTCGACGGACAGAGAGGGGACAGCCCCAGCATTTT
TRBJ2-1	TRBD2	NA	TRBV7-2	CASSSPTSGKANEQFF	TGTGCCAGCAGCTCGCCGACTAGCGGGAAGGCTAATGAGCAGTTCTTC
TRBJ1-2	TRBD1	NA	TRBV6-5	CASSRQGLNYGYTF	TGTGCCAGCAGTCGACAGGGACTCAACTATGGCTACACCTTC
TRBJ1-2	NA	NA	TRBV6-5	CASSSTGPYFYGYTF	TGTGCCAGCAGTTCAACCGGGCCATACTTCTATGGCTACACCTTC
TRBJ1-1	TRBD1	NA	TRBV28	CASSWLTGRTEAFF	TGTGCCAGCAGTTGGCTGACAGGGCGAACTGAAGCTTTCTTT
TRBJ2-2	NA	NA	TRBV6-5	CASSSLRTGELFF	TGTGCCAGCAGCTCTCTCCGGACCGGGGAGCTGTTTTTT
TRBJ2-7	TRBD2	NA	TRBV5-8	CASSPGLAGVIWYEQYF	TGTGCCAGCAGCCCGGGACTAGCGGGAGTAATTTGGTACGAGCAGTACTTC
TRBJ2-2	TRBD1	NA	TRBV28	CATDPDRVAGELFF	TGTGCCACCGACCCGGACAGGGTGGCCGGGGAGCTGTTTTTT
TRBJ2-4	NA	NA	TRBV4-1	CASSQFGTRAANIQYF	TGCGCCAGCAGCCAGTTCGGGACCCGGGCGGCAAACATTCAGTACTTC
TRBJ1-3	NA	NA	TRBV19	CASSSLRAGNTIYF	TGTGCCAGTAGTAGCCTCCGCGCTGGAAACACCATATATTTT
TRBJ2-1	TRBD2	NA	TRBV2	CANLAGAGYNEQFF	TGTGCCAACTTAGCGGGAGCGGGTTATAATGAGCAGTTCTTC
TRBJ2-3	NA	NA	TRBV19	CASSIGGLTDTQYF	TGTGCCAGTAGTATAGGGGGGCTGACAGATACGCAGTATTTT
TRBJ2-3	NA	NA	TRBV7-3	CASSFSPGGLAGDTQYF	TGTGCCAGCAGCTTTTCCCCAGGAGGTCTAGCAGGAGATACGCAGTATTTT
TRBJ2-3	TRBD1	NA	TRBV5-1	CASSLGDSFTDTQYF	TGCGCCAGCAGCTTGGGGGACAGCTTCACAGATACGCAGTATTTT
TRBJ2-5	TRBD1	NA	TRBV7-9	CASSPRTGVQTQYF	TGTGCCAGCAGCCCGAGGACAGGGGTACAGACCCAGTACTTC
TRBJ1-4	NA	NA	TRBV10-3	CAISESPLGGNEKLFF	TGTGCCATCAGTGAGAGCCCCCTGGGAGGTAATGAAAAACTGTTTTTT
TRBJ2-2	NA	NA	TRBV7-2	CASSRYDTGELFF	TGTGCCAGCAGCCGATATGATACCGGGGAGCTGTTTTTT
TRBJ2-1	NA	NA	TRBV5-1	CASSFKNNEQFF	TGCGCCAGCAGCTTCAAAAACAATGAGCAGTTCTTC
TRBJ1-5	NA	NA	TRBV27	CASRPHLRDERGIYQPQHF	TGTGCCAGCAGACCTCACCTCCGGGACGAGCGGGGTATATATCAGCCCCAGCATTTT
TRBJ1-5	NA	once	TRBV4-2	CASAKEAIGYSNQPQHF	TGTGCCAGCGCGAAAGAGGCCATCGGTTATAGCAATCAGCCCCAGCATTTT
TRBJ1-3	TRBD1	NA	TRBV29-1	CSVVEDRVSSGNTIYF	TGCAGCGTTGTAGAGGACAGGGTGAGCTCTGGAAACACCATATATTTT
TRBJ2-1	TRBD1	once	TRBV11-3	CASSPPDRAHEQFF	TGTGCCAGCAGCCCCCCGGACAGGGCCCATGAGCAGTTCTTC
TRBJ2-7	TRBD1	NA	TRBV19	CASSTGQGEYSRYEQYF	TGTGCCAGTAGTACCGGACAGGGGGAATACTCACGCTACGAGCAGTACTTC
TRBJ2-1	TRBD2	few	TRBV18	CASSPTGLAEYNEQFF	TGTGCCAGCTCACCCACCGGACTAGCGGAATACAATGAGCAGTTCTTC
TRBJ1-5	NA	NA	TRBV30	CAWRPTGTYQPQHF	TGTGCCTGGAGGCCAACAGGGACCTATCAGCCCCAGCATTTT
TRBJ1-2	NA	NA	TRBV6-6	CASRTSGAGYGYTF	TGTGCCAGCAGGACCTCGGGGGCAGGCTATGGCTACACCTTC
TRBJ2-2	TRBD1	NA	TRBV18	CASSPGQGNTGELFF	TGTGCCAGCTCACCGGGACAGGGGAACACCGGGGAGCTGTTTTTT
TRBJ2-1	NA	NA	TRBV25-1	CASSEGVGSYNEQFF	TGTGCCAGCAGTGAGGGAGTAGGGTCCTACAATGAGCAGTTCTTC
TRBJ2-1	TRBD2	NA	TRBV18	CASSPLSSGSNEQFF	TGTGCCAGCTCACCGTTGTCCAGCGGGAGCAATGAGCAGTTCTTC